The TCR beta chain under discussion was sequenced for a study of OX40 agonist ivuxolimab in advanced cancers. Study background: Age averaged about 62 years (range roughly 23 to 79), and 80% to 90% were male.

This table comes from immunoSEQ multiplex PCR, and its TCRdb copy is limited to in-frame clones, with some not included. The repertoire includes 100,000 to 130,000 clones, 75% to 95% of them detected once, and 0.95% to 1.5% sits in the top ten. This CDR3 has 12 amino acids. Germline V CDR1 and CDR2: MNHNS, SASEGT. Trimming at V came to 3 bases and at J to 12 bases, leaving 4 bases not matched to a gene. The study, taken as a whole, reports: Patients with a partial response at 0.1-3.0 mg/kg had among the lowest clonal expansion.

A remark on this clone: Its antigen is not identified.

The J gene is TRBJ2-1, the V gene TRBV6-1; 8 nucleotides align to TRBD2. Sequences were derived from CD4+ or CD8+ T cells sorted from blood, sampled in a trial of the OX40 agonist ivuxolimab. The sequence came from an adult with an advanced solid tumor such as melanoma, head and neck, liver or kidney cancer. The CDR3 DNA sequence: TGTGCCAGCAGTGAGACTAGCGCGGTGCAGTTCTTC. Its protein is CASSETSAVQFF.